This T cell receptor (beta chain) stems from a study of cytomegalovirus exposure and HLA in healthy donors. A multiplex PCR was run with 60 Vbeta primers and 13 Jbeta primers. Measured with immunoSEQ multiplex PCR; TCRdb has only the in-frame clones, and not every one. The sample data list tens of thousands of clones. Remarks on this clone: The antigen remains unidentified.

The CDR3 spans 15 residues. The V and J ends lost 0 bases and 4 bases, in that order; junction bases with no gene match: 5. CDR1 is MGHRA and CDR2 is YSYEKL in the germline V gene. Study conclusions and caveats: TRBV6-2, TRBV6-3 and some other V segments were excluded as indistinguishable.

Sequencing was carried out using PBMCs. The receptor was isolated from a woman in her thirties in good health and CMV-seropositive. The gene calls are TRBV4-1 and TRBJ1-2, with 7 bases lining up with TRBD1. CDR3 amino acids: CASSQDPGTVYGYTF. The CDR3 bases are TGCGCCAGCAGCCAAGATCCGGGGACAGTCTATGGCTACACCTTC.